This T cell receptor (beta chain) is from a study of blood T cell repertoires in COVID-19. Between the trimmed V and J ends, which lost 4 bases and 6 bases, there was a span of 14 bases. Germline values: CDR1 SGDLS, CDR2 YYNGEE. The CDR3 covers 14 residues. Repertoires were generated with immunoSEQ multiplex PCR, while TCRdb's copy carries only in-frame clones and drops some. The sample lists more than 95,000 clones, over 80% occurring once. This receptor was identified in an elderly man with acute or convalescent COVID-19. The gene calls are TRBV9 and TRBJ1-5; a possible D gene is TRBD1 (5 bases). The sample taken for sequencing was peripheral blood. For the CDR3, the DNA is TGTGCCAGCAGCCCAGATTTGGGGCGTCAGCCCCAGCATTTT. It encodes CASSPDLGRQPQHF.